Each of the 15 T cell receptor beta chains below was sequenced from the same sample in a study of blood T cell repertoires in COVID-19. Using immunoSEQ multiplex PCR, the repertoire was profiled, and TCRdb retains in-frame clones only, with some absent. The repertoire holds some 120,000 clones, with around 90% as singletons. Sequencing input: peripheral blood. The origin of the receptors is a man aged 45-65 years with COVID-19, enrolled during active disease.

The chain uses TRBV7-9 and TRBJ1-1; 9 positions agree with TRBD1. The V segment lost 5 bases and the J segment 5 bases; nucleotides outside the gene matches: 3. There are 13 residues in the CDR3. Germline CDR1 SEHNR, CDR2 FQNEAQ (reference sequence). The CDR3 loop reads CASSRDRGTEAFF. In DNA, the CDR3 is TGTGCCAGCAGCCGAGACAGGGGGACTGAAGCTTTCTTT.

V is TRBV28 and J is TRBJ2-7; a weak D match, TRBD2 (5 bases). V was cut by 11 bases and J by 3 bases, with 11 bases left in between. Germline V gene data show CDR1 as MDHEN and CDR2 as SYDVKM. This CDR3 comprises 11 residues. The CDR3 DNA follows: TGTGCCGCAAGTGGACTCTACGAGCAGTACTTC. It specifies CAASGLYEQYF.

This rearrangement joins TRBV5-4 to TRBJ1-5; TRBD1 aligns across 9 bases. Per the germline V gene, CDR1 is SGHNT and CDR2 is YYREEE (reference sequence). Unmatched junction bases numbered 3, after V lost 4 bases and J lost 4 bases. The CDR3 has 14 amino acids. The CDR3: CASSVGQGNQPQHF. CDR3 coding DNA: TGTGCCAGCAGCGTGGGACAGGGTAATCAGCCCCAGCATTTT.

This chain links TRBV13 with TRBJ2-1, with 9 bases lining up with TRBD1. This CDR3 is 17 amino acids long. V lost 1 base and J lost 5; bases outside the gene matches: 9. Looked up from germline, CDR1 is PRHDT and CDR2 is FYEKMQ (reference sequence). The CDR3 DNA reads TGTGCCAGCAGCTTAGCCTCGACAGGGGGGAGAAACAATGAGCAGTTCTTC. Translating it yields CASSLASTGGRNNEQFF.

The chain uses TRBV6-5 and TRBJ2-5; 7 bases are shared with TRBD2. Germline V gene lookup returns CDR1 MNHEY and CDR2 SVGAGI. CDR3 length equals 12 residues. Unmatched junction bases numbered 3, after V lost 8 bases and J lost 3 bases. CDR3 DNA sequence: TGTGCCAGCCGGACTAGTAAAGAGACCCAGTACTTC. Translated, it gives CASRTSKETQYF.

The J gene is TRBJ2-1, the V gene TRBV3-1 (or the pseudogene TRBV3-2); the D is unclear. Germline V gene sequence: CDR1 LGHDT, CDR2 YNNKEL (reference sequence). The CDR3 spans 14 residues. Trimming removed 1 base at V and 8 bases at J, with 12 bases between. In nucleotides, the CDR3 is TGTGCCAGCAGCCAAGGACTGGTAACGGATGAGCAGTTCTTC. Its translation: CASSQGLVTDEQFF.

This chain connects TRBV18 to TRBJ1-3; D may be TRBD1 (5 bases). Germline V lookup: CDR1 KGHSH, CDR2 LQKENI. The CDR3 is 17 residues long. Trimming left V 5 bases short and J 0 bases short, with 17 bases between. CDR3 protein: CASSNQATESSGNTIYF. The CDR3 region has the DNA TGTGCCAGCTCAAATCAGGCGACAGAATCCTCTGGAAACACCATATATTTT.

The chain is built from TRBV12-3 or TRBV12-4 and TRBJ2-1; D is perhaps TRBD1 (6 bases). The length of the CDR3 is 12 residues. Between the trimmed V and J ends, which lost 4 bases and 9 bases, there was a span of 10 bases. For the CDR3, the DNA is TGTGCCAGCAGTTCAACAGGGAGTGAGCAGTTCTTC. It specifies CASSSTGSEQFF.

This rearrangement joins TRBV21-1 to TRBJ1-1; the DNA was not used to check the table's D call, TRBD1. TRBV21-1 is a listed pseudogene. CDR3 length equals 15 residues. CDR3 DNA: TGTGCCAGCAGCAAACGGGACAGGGGGCGGGCTGAAGCTTTCTTT. Its translation: CASSKRDRGRAEAFF.

The chain uses TRBV6-2 or TRBV6-3 and TRBJ2-7, with D possibly matching TRBD1 (6 bases). There are 14 residues in the CDR3. V was pared by 3 bases and J by 6 bases, with 15 bases between. CDR1 is MNHEY and CDR2 is SVGEGT in the germline V gene. CDR3 protein: CASSYSPGAGEQYV. In DNA, the CDR3 is TGTGCCAGCAGTTATAGTCCAGGGGCGGGCGAGCAGTACGTC.

About this clone: The same CDR3 is also encoded by other DNA sequences in this sample. CDR3 in amino acids: CASSLAGANTGELFF. CDR3 bases: TGTGCCAGCAGCTTGGCGGGAGCGAACACCGGGGAGCTGTTTTTT. The genes are TRBV5-4 and TRBJ2-2, with D perhaps matching TRBD2 (6 bases). V was shortened by 0 bases and J by 0 bases, with 6 bases between the two germline ends. Germline CDR1 and CDR2: SGHNT and YYREEE (reference sequence). The CDR3 sequence is 15 residues long.

The chain uses TRBV19 and TRBJ2-6; TRBD1 might be the D (6 bases). The CDR3 is made up of 15 amino acids. Trimming cost V 4 bases and J 4 bases, with 11 bases left between them. CDR1 LNHDA and CDR2 SQIVND come from the germline V gene (reference sequence). The CDR3 sequence: CASSKQGRGANVLTF. CDR3 DNA: TGTGCCAGTAGTAAACAGGGAAGAGGGGCCAACGTCCTGACTTTC.

The chain is built from TRBV27 and TRBJ1-6; TRBD1 matches 8 bases. V shed 4 bases, J shed 9 bases, and the junction held 5 bases outside the gene matches. The CDR3 length is 14 residues. Germline values: CDR1 MNHEY, CDR2 SMNVEV (reference sequence). The CDR3 DNA sequence: TGTGCCAGCAGTTGGGACAGGTGGGGTTCACCCCTCCACTTT. This translates into CASSWDRWGSPLHF.

The V call is TRBV18, the J call TRBJ2-7, with D tentatively TRBD1 (6 bases). CDR3 length: 13 amino acids. Germline V gives CDR1 KGHSH, CDR2 LQKENI. Trimming took 11 bases from V and 3 from J, leaving 17 bases between them. The CDR3 DNA sequence: TGTGCCCCTATTACAGGGAGTTACTACGAGCAGTACTTC. Translation gives CAPITGSYYEQYF. The variable domain in full, with the rest retrieved from reference TRBV18 and TRBJ2-7, is NAGVMQNPRHLVRRRGQEARLRCSPMKGHSHVYWYRQLPEEGLKFMVYLQKENIIDESGMPKERFSAEFPKEGPSILRIQQVVRGDSAAYFCAPITGSYYEQYFGPGTRLTVT.

The chain has TRBV6-5 and TRBJ1-4; 8 nucleotides agree with TRBD1. V trimming: 6 bases; J trimming: 7 bases; junction bases outside the gene matches: 4. CDR3 length: 13 residues. Germline CDR1 is MNHEY and CDR2 is SVGAGI. The CDR3 loop reads CASSPDRGEKLFF. The CDR3 nucleotides read TGTGCCAGCAGCCCCGACAGGGGTGAAAAACTGTTTTTT.